The 13 T cell receptor beta chains reported below all come from one sample, sequenced in a study of neoadjuvant anti-PD-1 for oral cavity cancer. Profiling relied on immunoSEQ multiplex PCR, and the TCRdb table lists in-frame clones only, not all of them. The sample contains 4,000 to 6,000 clones, roughly 50% of which appear only once. Material: tumor tissue, obtained before nivolumab (anti-PD-1) treatment. The receptors were sampled from a person between 35 and 79 years old with oral cavity squamous cell carcinoma.

V usage is TRBV6-1 and J usage is TRBJ2-1; 9 bases are a match to TRBD2. J lost 9 bases, V lost 2 bases, and 14 bases had no gene match. The CDR3 length is 17 residues. The germline V gene encodes CDR1 MNHNS and CDR2 SASEGT. The CDR3 DNA sequence: TGTGCCAGCAGTGAACCCCTGGCGGGAGGGCCTATCAGTGAGCAGTTCTTC. It codes for CASSEPLAGGPISEQFF.

CDR3 DNA sequence: TGTGCCAGCAGTTTATCGGGTTGGACTTCCTACGAGCAGTACTTC. Its protein is CASSLSGWTSYEQYF. V is TRBV27 and J is TRBJ2-7, with a weak D call TRBD2 (5 bases). CDR3 length: 15 residues. V lost 0 bases and J lost 1, with 10 bases in between. Germline V gene sequence: CDR1 MNHEY, CDR2 SMNVEV (reference sequence).

V usage is TRBV18 and J usage is TRBJ2-7; 9 positions match TRBD1. Germline CDR1 KGHSH, CDR2 LQKENI. The CDR3 has 16 residues. J lost 4 bases, V lost 4 bases, and 11 bases had no gene match. The CDR3 protein is CASSLTGTGRIYEQYF. In DNA form, the CDR3 reads TGTGCCAGCTCACTAACCGGGACAGGGCGAATATACGAGCAGTACTTC.

The chain uses TRBV28 and TRBJ1-4; TRBD1 is a possible D gene (6 bases). Germline V gives CDR1 MDHEN, CDR2 SYDVKM. Trimming took 6 bases from V and 8 from J, leaving 13 bases between them. The CDR3 loop spans 13 amino acids. The CDR3 region is CASRRGGEEKLFF. CDR3 DNA: TGTGCCAGCAGGCGAGGGGGAGAGGAAAAACTGTTTTTT.

The table lists this clone with a few counts. This sequence joins TRBV2 and TRBJ1-5; a weak D match, TRBD1 (5 bases). From germline, CDR1 is SNHLY and CDR2 FYNNEI. The CDR3 sequence is 14 residues long. With 4 bases removed from V and 6 bases from J, the gap between germline ends came to 13 bases. CDR3: CASSGQGRSQPQHF. The CDR3 DNA sequence: TGTGCCAGCAGTGGTCAGGGAAGGAGTCAGCCCCAGCATTTT.

In its sample, this clone was seen once. The chain carries TRBV4-1 and TRBJ2-7; 7 bases agree with TRBD1. V was clipped by 0 bases and J by 3 bases; unmatched bases: 8. This CDR3 is built from 16 residues. Germline-derived CDR1 and CDR2 are MGHRA and YSYEKL. The CDR3 DNA follows: TGCGCCAGCAGCCAAGATTTTCGGACAGGCATCTACGAGCAGTACTTC. It yields the protein CASSQDFRTGIYEQYF.

The V call is TRBV7-2, the J call TRBJ2-7; D unresolved. Trimming removed 1 base from V and 1 base from J, with 8 bases in between. The CDR3 consists of 14 residues. Germline values: CDR1 SGHTA, CDR2 FQGNSA. CDR3 residues: CASSLVPSSYEQYF. The CDR3 nucleotides are TGTGCCAGCAGCTTAGTACCATCATCCTACGAGCAGTACTTC.

The V call is TRBV13, the J call TRBJ1-1; D unclear. The CDR3 has 11 amino acids. Germline V gene lookup returns CDR1 PRHDT and CDR2 FYEKMQ (reference sequence). V was shortened by 1 base and J by 10 bases, with 7 bases between the two germline ends. CDR3 nucleotides: TGTGCCAGCAGCTTAGACAGAGGAGCTTTCTTT. Translation: CASSLDRGAFF.

The rearrangement uses TRBV7-9 and TRBJ1-2; no firm D call. The CDR3 extends over 13 amino acids. V was shortened by 5 bases and J by 1 base, with 8 bases between the two germline ends. Germline lookup yields CDR1 SEHNR and CDR2 FQNEAQ (reference sequence). CDR3 amino acids: CASSPDFNYGYTF. DNA of the CDR3: TGTGCCAGCAGCCCGGACTTTAACTATGGCTACACCTTC.

The rearrangement links TRBV30 to TRBJ2-7; no reliable D call. This CDR3 has 11 residues. Germline CDR1 is GTSNPN and CDR2 is SVGIG (reference sequence). Trimming left V 0 bases short and J 6 bases short, with 6 bases between. The CDR3 DNA reads TGTGCCTGGAGTGTAGGTGGCGAGCAGTACTTC. Translated: CAWSVGGEQYF.

This clone appeared a few times. V gene TRBV27 combines with J gene TRBJ1-4; 9 bases match TRBD1. Trimming took 5 bases from V and 7 from J; bases not matched to a gene: 8. Germline lookup yields CDR1 MNHEY and CDR2 SMNVEV (reference sequence). The CDR3 runs 15 residues. The CDR3 loop reads CASSTDRDRVEKLFF. The DNA for the CDR3 is TGTGCCAGCAGTACCGACCGGGACAGGGTTGAAAAACTGTTTTTT.

This clone was detected a few times. The chain employs TRBV6-6 and TRBJ2-4, with a weak D call TRBD1 (6 bases). Trimming removed 6 bases at V and 8 bases at J, with 17 bases between. The length of the CDR3 is 14 residues. CDR1 and CDR2 (germline): MNHNY, SVGAGI (reference sequence). The DNA for the CDR3 is TGTGCCAGCAGCCGAGGGCCGGACAGATACATTCAGTACTTC. Its translation: CASSRGPDRYIQYF.

In DNA form, the CDR3 reads TGTGCCAGCAGCTTAACAGGCGCAGATACGCAGTATTTT. Encoded protein: CASSLTGADTQYF. V usage is TRBV7-6 and J usage is TRBJ2-3; tentatively, D is TRBD1 (5 bases). CDR3 length: 13 residues. Trimming took 2 bases from V and 4 from J, leaving 7 bases between them. Germline assignment: CDR1 SGHVS and CDR2 FNYEAQ.